These T cell receptor beta chains were read from a single sample in a study of T cells after yellow fever vaccination. TCRdb passed the 5' RACE reads through MiXCR, listing each CDR3 protein once. The data show hundreds of thousands of distinct CDR3 sequences, roughly an eighth seen once. The sequenced sample was PBMCs, obtained on the day of the yellow fever booster vaccination. Every receptor here comes from a man aged 25 to 40 who received the YFV17D yellow fever vaccine. The CDR3 runs from the conserved cysteine through the conserved F or W. The D gene is left open where the match is weak. A clone size is listed for some rows: how often the clone was seen (once, few, many), or a class if it is expanded.

>TRBJ2-7|few|.|TRBV6-5
CASSYMKAGVSEQYF
TGTGCCAGCAGTTACATGAAGGCAGGGGTTAGCGAGCAGTACTTC
>TRBJ2-2|.|TRBD2|TRBV5-5
CASSQLIAGGPGGELFF
TGTGCCAGCAGCCAACTCATAGCGGGAGGGCCCGGCGGGGAGCTGTTTTTT
>TRBJ1-2|.|.|TRBV6-5
CASSYFGGYGYTF
TGTGCCAGCAGTTATTTCGGAGGCTATGGCTACACCTTC
>TRBJ1-5|few|.|TRBV20-1
CSARDQTASNQPQHF
TGCAGTGCTAGAGATCAAACAGCTAGCAATCAGCCCCAGCATTTT
>TRBJ2-7|few|TRBD2|TRBV3-1
CASSFSGRWYEQYF
TGTGCCAGCAGCTTTAGCGGGAGATGGTACGAGCAGTACTTC
>TRBJ1-4|few|.|TRBV20-1
CSARPQTKLFF
TGCAGTGCTAGACCTCAGACAAAACTGTTTTTT
>TRBJ2-3|.|TRBD2|TRBV7-7
CASSARLAGADTQYF
TGTGCCAGCAGCGCCAGACTAGCGGGAGCAGATACGCAGTATTTT
>TRBJ2-1|.|TRBD2|TRBV11-2
CASSLPRAGGVYEQFF
TGTGCCAGCAGCTTACCGAGAGCGGGAGGCGTCTATGAGCAGTTCTTC
>TRBJ2-5|.|.|TRBV7-9
CASSLDGLETQYF
TGTGCCAGCAGCTTAGATGGTCTGGAGACCCAGTACTTC
>TRBJ2-5|few|TRBD2|TRBV6-2/TRBV6-3
CASSYPSGRYQETQYF
TGTGCCAGCAGTTACCCTAGCGGGAGATACCAAGAGACCCAGTACTTC
>TRBJ2-7|.|.|TRBV27
CASSYRQDRGGVSYEQYF
TGTGCCAGCAGCTACCGACAGGATCGAGGGGGAGTCTCCTACGAGCAGTACTTC
>TRBJ1-1|few|.|TRBV4-2
CASSQDRQVEAFF
TGTGCCAGCAGCCAAGATCGGCAGGTTGAAGCTTTCTTT
>TRBJ1-2|.|.|TRBV10-3
CAISEAESPYYGYTF
TGTGCCATCAGTGAGGCCGAGTCCCCGTACTATGGCTACACCTTC
>TRBJ2-1|few|.|TRBV9
CASSVEHSYNEQFF
TGTGCCAGCAGCGTAGAGCACAGCTACAATGAGCAGTTCTTC
>TRBJ2-7|.|.|TRBV7-2
CASTSSDEQYF
TGTGCCAGCACCTCCTCTGACGAGCAGTACTTC
>TRBJ2-6|.|.|TRBV15
CATSRAPSGANVLTF
TGTGCCACCAGCAGAGCTCCTTCTGGGGCCAACGTCCTGACTTTC
>TRBJ2-7|few|.|TRBV6-2/TRBV6-3
CASTSVGGEQYF
TGTGCCAGCACGTCGGTGGGGGGCGAGCAGTACTTC
>TRBJ1-2|few|TRBD1|TRBV20-1
CSARAYRDRKSFNYGYTF
TGCAGTGCTAGGGCTTACCGGGACAGGAAGAGCTTTAACTATGGCTACACCTTC
>TRBJ1-4|few|.|TRBV5-1
CASRPWSSAWATNEKLFF
TGCGCCAGCAGACCTTGGTCCTCCGCGTGGGCTACTAATGAAAAACTGTTTTTT
>TRBJ2-1|few|.|TRBV19
CASSPLVFNEQFF
TGTGCCAGTAGCCCTCTCGTTTTCAATGAGCAGTTCTTC
>TRBJ2-1|.|.|TRBV6-1
CASSRQAAYNEQFF
TGTGCCAGCAGTCGACAGGCCGCCTACAATGAGCAGTTCTTC
>TRBJ2-1|.|TRBD1|TRBV20-1
CSARATGKVGNEQFF
TGCAGTGCTAGAGCGACAGGGAAAGTAGGGAATGAGCAGTTCTTC
>TRBJ1-1|few|.|TRBV6-2/TRBV6-3
CASSYSGDIAFF
TGTGCCAGCAGTTACTCGGGAGACATCGCTTTCTTT
>TRBJ2-7|many|TRBD2|TRBV3-1
CASSQTSGTYEQYF
TGTGCCAGCAGCCAGACTAGCGGGACCTACGAGCAGTACTTC
>TRBJ2-1|many|TRBD2|TRBV20-1
CSARDIVAGMDEQFF
TGCAGTGCTAGAGATATTGTAGCGGGTATGGATGAGCAGTTCTTC
>TRBJ2-7|many|.|TRBV5-1
CASSLSSPYEQYF
TGCGCCAGCAGCTTAAGTAGTCCCTACGAGCAGTACTTC
>TRBJ2-5|.|.|TRBV14
CASSQLRKISNQETQYF
TGTGCCAGCAGCCAATTACGCAAAATCTCTAATCAAGAGACCCAGTACTTC
>TRBJ2-1|many|TRBD2|TRBV20-1
CSARIAGGYNEQFF
TGCAGTGCTAGAATAGCGGGAGGGTACAATGAGCAGTTCTTC
>TRBJ2-2|many|.|TRBV7-2
CASRGAGELFF
TGTGCCAGCAGGGGGGCCGGGGAGCTGTTTTTT
>TRBJ2-1|few|.|TRBV5-6
CASSFSGLYNEQFF
TGTGCCAGCAGCTTTAGCGGTCTCTACAATGAGCAGTTCTTC
>TRBJ2-7|.|.|TRBV30
CAWNGRYETENNEQYF
TGTGCCTGGAATGGGAGATACGAGACAGAAAACAACGAGCAGTACTTC
>TRBJ2-3|few|.|TRBV5-1
CASARWELADTQYF
TGCGCCAGTGCTAGGTGGGAGTTGGCTGATACGCAGTATTTT
>TRBJ2-3|.|TRBD2|TRBV4-3
CASSQEGSSGSNTQYF
TGCGCCAGCAGCCAAGAGGGGTCTAGCGGGAGCAATACGCAGTATTTT
>TRBJ2-7|few|TRBD1|TRBV19
CASSSLPGQSSYEQYF
TGTGCCAGTAGTTCGCTTCCGGGACAGAGCTCCTACGAGCAGTACTTC
>TRBJ1-2|.|.|TRBV6-5
CASLKGGLGYTF
TGTGCCAGCCTGAAGGGGGGCTTAGGCTACACCTTC
>TRBJ2-3|.|.|TRBV12-3/TRBV12-4
CASRTTGAYTQYF
TGTGCCAGCAGGACGACTGGAGCCTATACGCAGTATTTT
>TRBJ2-2|.|.|TRBV7-2
CASSLAVAGARELFF
TGTGCCAGCAGCTTAGCGGTGGCCGGGGCGAGGGAGCTGTTTTTT
>TRBJ2-2|.|TRBD2|TRBV4-2
CASSPIPPGGPGTGELFF
TGTGCCAGCAGCCCCATTCCTCCGGGAGGGCCGGGCACCGGGGAGCTGTTTTTT
>TRBJ1-2|.|.|TRBV7-2
CASSLGSGDYGYTF
TGTGCCAGCAGCTTAGGGTCAGGGGACTATGGCTACACCTTC
>TRBJ1-3|.|.|TRBV18
CASSRQEPSGNTIYF
TGTGCCAGCTCACGACAGGAACCCTCTGGAAACACCATATATTTT
>TRBJ1-3|.|.|TRBV6-1
CASGGRINSGNTIYF
TGTGCCTCCGGGGGGCGGATCAACTCTGGAAACACCATATATTTT
>TRBJ2-2|.|TRBD2|TRBV7-8
CASSISGSPRTGELFF
TGTGCCAGCAGCATAAGCGGGAGTCCCCGGACCGGGGAGCTGTTTTTT